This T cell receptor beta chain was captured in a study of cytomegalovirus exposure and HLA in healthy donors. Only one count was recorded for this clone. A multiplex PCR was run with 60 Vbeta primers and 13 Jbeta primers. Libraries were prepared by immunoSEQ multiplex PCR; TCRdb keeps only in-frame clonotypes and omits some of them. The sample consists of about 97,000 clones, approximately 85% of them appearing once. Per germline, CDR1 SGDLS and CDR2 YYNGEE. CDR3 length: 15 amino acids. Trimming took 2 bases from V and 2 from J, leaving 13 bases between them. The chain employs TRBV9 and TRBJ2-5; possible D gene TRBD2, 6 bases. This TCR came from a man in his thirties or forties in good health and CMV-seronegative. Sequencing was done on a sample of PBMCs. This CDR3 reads CASSVRGNPQETQYF. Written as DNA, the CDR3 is TGTGCCAGCAGCGTCCGGGGGAACCCTCAAGAGACCCAGTACTTC.